This T cell receptor beta chain comes out of a study of stem cell transplantation in POMP-related autoinflammatory disease. As for the study in general: Defective thymoproteasomes were hypothesized to impair CD8+ T-cell positive selection. Pre-transplant patients had naive-skewed CD4+ T cells and few CD8+ T cells. Study-level points and caveats: A trend toward lower repertoire diversity and greater clonality appeared in every analyzed T-cell subset of PRAID patients.

The protocol was immunoSEQ multiplex PCR, while the TCRdb copy is restricted to in-frame clones and leaves out a portion. The data contain about 26,000 clones, 75% to 90% of them singletons. The germline gives CDR1 MNHEY, CDR2 SMNVEV (reference sequence). There are 14 residues in the CDR3. V lost 4 bases and J lost 1, with 10 bases in between. Concerning this clone: Its antigen is unidentified.

PRAID combined immunodeficiency and autoinflammation. The source of this sequence is a human donor with POMP-related autoinflammation and immune dysregulation (PRAID). The chain recombines TRBV27 with TRBJ1-1; no firm D call. This specimen was CD4+ T cells from PBMCs, taken before stem cell transplantation. The CDR3 reads CASSSPGWNTEAFF. DNA of the CDR3: TGTGCCAGCAGTTCTCCAGGTTGGAACACTGAAGCTTTCTTT.